The 7 T cell receptor beta chains below come from one sample, sequenced in a study of blood T cell repertoires in COVID-19. Profiling relied on immunoSEQ multiplex PCR, and the TCRdb table lists in-frame clones only, not all of them. The table includes roughly 100,000 clones, about three quarters detected once. The sequencing sample was made of peripheral blood. The receptors derive from a man older than 75 with acute or convalescent COVID-19.

As to this clone: One end of the junction is discordant with germline, which a read error may explain. The chain is built from TRBV7-8 and TRBJ2-7, with 7 positions matching TRBD1. Looked up from germline, CDR1 is SGHVS and CDR2 is FQNEAQ. The length of the CDR3 is 11 residues. The CDR3 region is CASTGAYEQYF. The CDR3 DNA reads as TGCGCAAGCACAGGGGCGTACGAGCAGTACTTC.

This chain uses TRBV7-2 with TRBJ1-6; D gene ambiguous. V was trimmed by 3 bases and J by 9 bases, leaving 18 bases between them. The CDR3 covers 16 residues. CDR1 and CDR2 (germline): SGHTA, FQGNSA. This CDR3 is CASSLEAGRPASPLHF. DNA for the CDR3: TGTGCCAGCAGCTTGGAGGCGGGGAGGCCGGCTTCACCCCTCCACTTT.

This clone was detected only a few times. The chain uses TRBV28 and TRBJ2-7; 9 bases match TRBD1. Per the germline V gene, CDR1 is MDHEN and CDR2 is SYDVKM. There are 16 residues in the CDR3. The V segment lost 2 bases and the J segment 2 bases; nucleotides outside the gene matches: 7. CDR3 sequence: CASSLGTGISTYEQYF. CDR3 DNA sequence: TGTGCCAGCAGTTTAGGGACAGGGATATCCACCTACGAGCAGTACTTC.

There are a few counts of this clone. The CDR3 DNA reads as TGTGCCAGCAAGCTGCCAGGGCTCACGGAAAAACTGTTTTTT. Translation gives CASKLPGLTEKLFF. J is TRBJ1-4 and V is TRBV6-1, with D perhaps TRBD1 (5 bases). Per the germline V gene, CDR1 is MNHNS and CDR2 is SASEGT. V was shortened by 7 bases and J by 8 bases, with 17 bases between the two germline ends. The CDR3 contains 14 residues.

The chain is built from TRBV7-2 and TRBJ2-2; TRBD2 aligns across 8 bases. V gave up 1 base and J gave up 7 bases; unmatched junction bases: 11. CDR1 and CDR2 from the germline V gene are SGHTA and FQGNSA. The CDR3 totals 17 residues. For the CDR3, the DNA is TGTGCCAGCAGCTTAGTCCCCGGGAGGGCGTCTAGCGGGGAGCTGTTTTTT. Its protein is CASSLVPGRASSGELFF.

The CDR3 protein is CASSHQGTSGHSEQFF. CDR3 DNA sequence: TGTGCCAGCAGCCACCAAGGGACTAGCGGACATAGTGAGCAGTTCTTC. The chain joins TRBV3-1 (or the pseudogene TRBV3-2) to TRBJ2-1; 11 nucleotides match TRBD2. Germline CDR1 LGHDT, CDR2 YNNKEL (reference sequence). V dropped 3 bases and J dropped 9; count of bases not matched to a gene: 10. The CDR3 loop spans 16 amino acids.

In its sample, this clone was seen a few times. The CDR3 protein is CAWSVMGPTSYEQYF. DNA for the CDR3: TGTGCCTGGAGTGTAATGGGCCCAACCTCCTACGAGCAGTACTTC. The chain couples TRBV30 to TRBJ2-7, with D hard to call. Trimming took off 0 bases at V and 0 bases at J, with 12 bases between the two ends. In germline, CDR1 is GTSNPN, CDR2 SVGIG (reference sequence). This CDR3 is built from 15 residues.